This record looks at one T cell receptor (beta chain) sequence and its context. The sample belongs to a study of blood T cell repertoires in COVID-19. Whole-study context: Italy, Spain and the United States were the sources of the convalescent and acute COVID-19 samples. The cDNA or gDNA used as material had been derived from T cells, B-cell-depleted T cells, or PBMCs.

Everyone who took part was roughly 18 to 89 years old, and they came from 24 US areas. Data came from immunoSEQ multiplex PCR; TCRdb stores just in-frame clones and leaves some out. Counted here are around 230,000 clones, just over 85% occurring once; the ten biggest clones make up 3% to 4.5%. The CDR3 covers 14 residues. Per the germline V gene, CDR1 is LGHNA and CDR2 is YSLEER. Trimming took off 0 bases at V and 5 bases at J, with 10 bases between the two ends. The chain joins TRBV4-3 to TRBJ2-5; no reliable D call. The sequencing sample was made of PBMCs or T cells enriched from blood (not recorded which). This TCR was recovered from a woman in her forties with acute COVID-19. CDR3 nucleotides: TGCGCCAGCAGCCAAGAACGTTCCCGGGAGACCCAGTACTTC. It is translated as CASSQERSRETQYF.